The sequence of this TCR beta chain was determined in a study of T cells after yellow fever vaccination. The CDR3 consists of 17 residues. In germline, CDR1 is SGHRS, CDR2 YFSETQ. Unmatched junction bases numbered 10, after V lost 0 bases and J lost 2 bases. Of note for this clonotype: As yet, its antigen is unknown.

Regarding the study as a whole: Peak timing came faster in the weaker secondary response, day 5 versus 15.

Using its own MiXCR run on the 5' RACE reads, TCRdb lists one record per CDR3 protein. The repertoire holds about 320,000 distinct CDR3 sequences, about 10% seen once, with about 3.5% in the top ten. Specimen: CD4+ T cells sorted from PBMCs, collected 45 days after the yellow fever booster vaccination. The sequence came from a man younger than 30 who received the YFV17D yellow fever vaccine. The V and J genes are TRBV5-1 and TRBJ2-7, with 8 bases identical to TRBD2. The CDR3 region has the DNA TGCGCCAGCAGCTTGGACAATGTAGCGGGGACTCCCTACGAGCAGTACTTC. It yields the protein CASSLDNVAGTPYEQYF.